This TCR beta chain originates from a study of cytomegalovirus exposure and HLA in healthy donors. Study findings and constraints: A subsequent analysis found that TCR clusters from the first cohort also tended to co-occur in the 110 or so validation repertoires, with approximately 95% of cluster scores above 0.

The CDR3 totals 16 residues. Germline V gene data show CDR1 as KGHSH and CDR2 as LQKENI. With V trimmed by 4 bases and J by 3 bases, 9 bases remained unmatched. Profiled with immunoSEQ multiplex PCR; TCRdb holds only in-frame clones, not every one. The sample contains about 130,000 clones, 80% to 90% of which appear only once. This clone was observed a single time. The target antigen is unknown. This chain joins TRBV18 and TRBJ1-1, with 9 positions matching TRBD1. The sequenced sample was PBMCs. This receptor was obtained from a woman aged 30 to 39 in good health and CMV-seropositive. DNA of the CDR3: TGTGCCAGCTCACTACCGGGACAGGGATCATACACTGAAGCTTTCTTT. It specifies CASSLPGQGSYTEAFF.